This TCR beta chain appears in the sequencing data of a study of blood T cell repertoires in COVID-19. Background on the study: Donors in the United States, Italy and Spain gave samples during acute or convalescent COVID-19. In each case, the material was cDNA or gDNA derived from T cells, B-cell-depleted T cells, or PBMCs.

In the source study's methods: Amplification of reference gene primers provided the estimated nucleated cell counts. Some clones are missing from TCRdb's copy, which holds only in-frame ones; the method was immunoSEQ multiplex PCR. D and trimming were read from the DNA, whereas the V and J calls and clone size are those reported in that table. The sample shows about 150,000 clones, roughly nine tenths of them seen only once. Germline V gives CDR1 SNHLY, CDR2 FYNNEI. V was cut by 5 bases and J by 7 bases, with 8 bases left in between. The CDR3 totals 11 residues. The gene calls are TRBV2 and TRBJ1-1; D may be TRBD1 (5 bases). Material for sequencing was peripheral blood. The TCR sequence derives from a woman in her fifties or sixties with active or convalescent COVID-19. The CDR3 loop is CASSWGSEAFF. CDR3 DNA sequence: TGTGCCAGCAGTTGGGGCAGTGAAGCTTTCTTT. Together with reference TRBV2 and TRBJ1-1, the CDR3 gives the full variable domain: EPEVTQTPSHQVTQMGQEVILRCVPISNHLYFYWYRQILGQKVEFLVSFYNNEISEKSEIFDDQFSVERPDGSNFTLKIRSTKLEDSAMYFCASSWGSEAFFGQGTRLTVV.